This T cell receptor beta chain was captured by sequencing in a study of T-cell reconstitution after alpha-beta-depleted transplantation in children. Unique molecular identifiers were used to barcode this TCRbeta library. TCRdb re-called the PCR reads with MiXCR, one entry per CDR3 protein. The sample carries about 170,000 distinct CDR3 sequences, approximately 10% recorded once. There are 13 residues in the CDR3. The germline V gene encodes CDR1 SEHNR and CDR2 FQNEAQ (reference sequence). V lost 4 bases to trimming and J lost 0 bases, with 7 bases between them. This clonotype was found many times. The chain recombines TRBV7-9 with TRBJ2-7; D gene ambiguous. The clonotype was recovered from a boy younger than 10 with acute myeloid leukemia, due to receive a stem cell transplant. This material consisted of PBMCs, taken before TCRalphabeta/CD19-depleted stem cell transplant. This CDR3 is CASSSTSSYEQYF. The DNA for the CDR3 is TGTGCCAGCAGCTCCACCTCCTCCTACGAGCAGTACTTC. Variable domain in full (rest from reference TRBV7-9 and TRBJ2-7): DTGVSQNPRHKITKRGQNVTFRCDPISEHNRLYWYRQTLGQGPEFLTYFQNEAQLEKSRLLSDRFSAERPKGSFSTLEIQRTEQGDSAMYLCASSSTSSYEQYFGPGTRLTVT.